Sequencing of this TCR beta chain was carried out in a study of prognosis after radiotherapy for stage I lung cancer. Study summary: Recruiting of stage I non-small cell lung cancer patients into the study occurred between early 2018 and 2019.

On this clonotype itself: At one of its ends the junction is not consistent with the germline gene, which may arise from a read error.

The CDR3 sequence is 15 residues long. Germline V CDR1 and CDR2: SGHAT, FQDESV (reference sequence). The blood draw at each of two time points yielded about 6 milliliters of peripheral blood. Amplification of TCR beta CDR3 from genomic DNA used two-round multiplex PCR. First-round PCR, the initial amplification, used primers specific to each TRBV and TRBJ gene. From the multiplex PCR reads, TCRdb called clonotypes with MiXCR, one entry per CDR3 protein. The sample lists over 50,000 distinct CDR3 sequences; about a third were seen once. The chain combines TRBV11-1 with TRBJ2-6; D is possibly TRBD1 (6 bases). This receptor was taken from a donor older than 45 with non-small cell lung cancer. The material was PBMCs, obtained before or after stereotactic body radiation therapy (not recorded which). The CDR3 DNA reads as TGTGCCAGCAGCGGGGGCATCTCTGTGGCCAACGTCCTGACTTTC. Its translation: CASSGGISVANVLTF.